This entry lists 20 T cell receptor beta chains sequenced from one sample in a study of neurological immune-mediated disorders. TCRdb recomputed calls from the 5' RACE reads with MiXCR, one row per CDR3 protein. Among under 85,000 distinct CDR3 sequences listed, 14% were seen once. Material for sequencing was PBMCs. All receptors derive from a woman aged 50 to 60 in good health.

This clonotype was recorded many times. The chain combines TRBV5-1 with TRBJ2-1; 7 bases fit TRBD2. CDR3 length equals 18 residues. Per the germline V gene, CDR1 is SGHRS and CDR2 is YFSETQ. Trimming took 4 bases from V and 6 from J; bases not matched to a gene: 19. Here the CDR3 reads CASSPTAMAGVVTNEQFF. CDR3 DNA: TGCGCCAGCAGCCCGACGGCGATGGCGGGAGTGGTCACCAATGAGCAGTTCTTC.

On this clonotype itself: This may be a read error, as it is one base from a much larger clone. Written as DNA, the CDR3 is TGTGCCAGCGGTTTAAAGGAGACCCAGTACTTC. It yields the protein CASGLKETQYF. V gene TRBV28 combines with J gene TRBJ2-5; no firm D call. Germline V lookup: CDR1 MDHEN, CDR2 SYDVKM. CDR3 size: 11 residues.

This clonotype was detected ten times or more. The V call is TRBV5-1, the J call TRBJ2-5; perhaps TRBD1 as D (6 bases). Germline assignment: CDR1 SGHRS and CDR2 YFSETQ. V was pared by 4 bases and J by 4 bases, with 14 bases between. This CDR3 is built from 14 residues. The CDR3 DNA reads TGCGCCAGCAGCCGTACGACAGGTTCAGAGACCCAGTACTTC. Translating it yields CASSRTTGSETQYF.

This clonotype was recorded many times. For the CDR3, the DNA is TGCGCCAGCAGCCCTCAGGGGGCGCGGGGGATTACTGAAGCTTTCTTT. This codes for CASSPQGARGITEAFF. The chain has TRBV5-1 and TRBJ1-1; 8 positions agree with TRBD1. J was trimmed by 5 bases and V by 4 bases; bases with no gene match: 13. Germline V gives CDR1 SGHRS, CDR2 YFSETQ. This CDR3 region has 16 residues.

This clonotype came up many times. The chain links TRBV7-9 to TRBJ1-1, with D unresolved. This CDR3 is 16 amino acids long. CDR1 and CDR2 (germline): SEHNR, FQNEAQ (reference sequence). V was cut by 1 base and J by 5 bases, with 17 bases left in between. CDR3 loop: CASSLGLATGWTEAFF. Here the CDR3 DNA reads TGTGCCAGCAGCTTAGGTCTAGCGACTGGATGGACTGAAGCTTTCTTT.

The chain is built from TRBV4-2 and TRBJ2-3; 7 bases match TRBD1. Germline V lookup: CDR1 LGHNA, CDR2 YNFKEQ. With V trimmed by 0 bases and J by 4 bases, 16 bases remained unmatched. The CDR3 has 19 amino acids. For the CDR3, the DNA is TGTGCCAGCAGCCAAGATCTTCACAGCGTATCGGGGACAGCAGATACGCAGTATTTT. As protein: CASSQDLHSVSGTADTQYF.

This clonotype was seen many times. CDR3 nucleotides: TGCAGCGTTGAAAGGGGACAAGGGAACACCATATATTTT. Protein sequence: CSVERGQGNTIYF. The V gene is TRBV29-1, the J gene TRBJ1-3; perhaps TRBD1 as D (6 bases). The ends were cut back, 2 bases at V and 7 bases at J, with 12 bases in the middle. The germline gives CDR1 SQVTM, CDR2 ANQGSEA. The CDR3 length is 13 residues. The full variable domain, its missing parts supplied by reference TRBV29-1 and TRBJ1-3, is SAVISQKPSRDICQRGTSLTIQCQVDSQVTMMFWYRQQPGQSLTLIATANQGSEATYESGFVIDKFPISRPNLTFSTLTVSNMSPEDSSIYLCSVERGQGNTIYFGEGSWLTVV.

This clonotype was detected many times. The CDR3 protein is CASSEGEIGTQYF. The CDR3 DNA follows: TGTGCCAGCAGTGAGGGGGAAATAGGTACGCAGTATTTT. V and J are TRBV2 and TRBJ2-3; D is tentatively TRBD1 or TRBD2 (5 bases each). CDR3 size: 13 residues. The V end lost 3 bases, the J end lost 8 bases, and 12 bases lay between the germline ends. Germline V gene lookup returns CDR1 SNHLY and CDR2 FYNNEI.

This clonotype was picked up many times. The chain couples TRBV28 to TRBJ2-1; 8 bases are shared with TRBD2. The V gene's germline CDR1 is MDHEN and CDR2 SYDVKM. The CDR3 sequence is 20 residues long. J was trimmed by 0 bases and V by 5 bases; bases with no gene match: 18. Written as DNA, the CDR3 is TGTGCCAGCAGTCAGACACTAGCGGTAACCTCTACGATCTCCTACAATGAGCAGTTCTTC. Translated: CASSQTLAVTSTISYNEQFF.

A few counts support this clonotype. The chain employs TRBV12-3 or TRBV12-4 and TRBJ2-5, with D unresolved. V was shortened by 3 bases and J by 3 bases, with 8 bases between the two germline ends. The length of the CDR3 is 13 residues. CDR3 DNA sequence: TGTGCCAGCAGTTTCCAGGCGAAAGAGACCCAGTACTTC. It specifies CASSFQAKETQYF.

This clonotype appeared many times. V gene TRBV7-2 combines with J gene TRBJ2-7; 7 bases map to TRBD1. The CDR3 has 14 residues. V lost 5 bases to trimming and J lost 4 bases; unmatched junction nucleotides: 8. Per germline, CDR1 SGHTA and CDR2 FQGNSA. CDR3 residues: CASSATGQIYEQYF. CDR3 sequence (DNA): TGTGCCAGCAGCGCTACGGGACAGATATACGAGCAGTACTTC.

This clonotype appeared many times. This chain uses TRBV5-1 with TRBJ1-6; TRBD1 is a possible D gene (5 bases). CDR1 is SGHRS, CDR2 YFSETQ, per germline. With 4 bases removed from V and 0 bases from J, the gap between germline ends came to 23 bases. CDR3 length: 20 residues. For the CDR3, the DNA is TGCGCCAGCAGCGGAATGGGGCACCCAATCCTGAGCTCCTATAATTCACCCCTCCACTTT. Translated: CASSGMGHPILSSYNSPLHF.

This clonotype was seen ten or more times. The V and J genes are TRBV20-1 and TRBJ1-5; 8 bases agree with TRBD1. This CDR3 spans 13 amino acids. Germline V gene sequence: CDR1 DFQATT, CDR2 SNEGSKA (reference sequence). J was trimmed by 4 bases and V by 3 bases; bases with no gene match: 2. CDR3 nucleotide sequence: TGCAGTGCTAGGGGACAGGCTAATCAGCCCCAGCATTTT. Translated, it gives CSARGQANQPQHF.

This clonotype was counted ten times or more. The V gene is TRBV7-9, the J gene TRBJ2-1; possibly TRBD1 for D (5 bases). The V gene lost 2 bases and the J gene lost 4 bases, with 12 bases spanning the gap. Germline V CDR1 and CDR2: SEHNR, FQNEAQ (reference sequence). This CDR3 region has 15 residues. The CDR3 here is CASSLQGPFYNEQFF. The DNA for the CDR3 is TGTGCCAGCAGCTTACAGGGTCCCTTTTACAATGAGCAGTTCTTC.

Many counts were recorded for this clonotype. The rearrangement links TRBV5-1 to TRBJ2-7, with TRBD1 matching 9 bases. Germline-derived CDR1 and CDR2 are SGHRS and YFSETQ. The CDR3 consists of 15 residues. Germline trimming cut 4 bases from V and 3 bases from J; bases unmatched to any gene: 8. As DNA, the CDR3 is TGCGCCAGCAGCACGGGACAGGGTCTTCTCTACGAGCAGTACTTC. It encodes CASSTGQGLLYEQYF.

This clonotype showed up many times. The chain links TRBV20-1 to TRBJ2-1, with 8 bases lining up with TRBD2. This CDR3 is built from 14 residues. With V trimmed by 5 bases and J by 6 bases, 9 bases remained unmatched. CDR1 is DFQATT and CDR2 is SNEGSKA in the germline V gene (reference sequence). The CDR3 loop is CSAFGGGRFNEQFF. The CDR3 DNA reads as TGCAGTGCTTTTGGCGGGGGGCGATTCAATGAGCAGTTCTTC.

This clonotype was detected ten times or more. This rearrangement joins TRBV5-1 to TRBJ2-3; perhaps TRBD1 as D (6 bases). Germline V gene sequence: CDR1 SGHRS, CDR2 YFSETQ. The germline V and J ends were trimmed by 3 bases and 6 bases, with 20 bases remaining between them. The CDR3 has 16 residues. The CDR3 nucleotides are TGCGCCAGCAGCTATACCCCGGGACACTCAAGGGATACGCAGTATTTT. Protein sequence: CASSYTPGHSRDTQYF.

The gene calls are TRBV5-1 and TRBJ2-2, with TRBD2 matching over 10 bases. The junction had 4 bases not matched to a gene; V was cut back by 0 bases and J by 2 bases. The CDR3 is 17 residues long. Germline V gives CDR1 SGHRS, CDR2 YFSETQ. CDR3 in DNA: TGCGCCAGCAGCTTGGGGCCTAGCGGGGGAAACACCGGGGAGCTGTTTTTT. This codes for CASSLGPSGGNTGELFF.

V is TRBV12-3 or TRBV12-4 and J is TRBJ2-3, with 16 positions matching TRBD2. V dropped 5 bases and J dropped 5; count of bases not matched to a gene: 7. The CDR3 has 17 residues. The CDR3 coding sequence is TGTGCCAGCAGTCCCGGGACTAGCGGGGGGGCCCTAGATACGCAGTATTTT. As protein: CASSPGTSGGALDTQYF.

This clonotype was detected many times. The chain carries TRBV5-1 and TRBJ2-1, with D unclear. CDR3 length: 16 amino acids. Trimming pared 0 bases from V and 0 bases from J, leaving 10 bases between. Germline CDR1 reads SGHRS; CDR2 reads YFSETQ. For the CDR3, the DNA is TGCGCCAGCAGCTTGGAACCGTTGAGCTCCTACAATGAGCAGTTCTTC. Translated: CASSLEPLSSYNEQFF.